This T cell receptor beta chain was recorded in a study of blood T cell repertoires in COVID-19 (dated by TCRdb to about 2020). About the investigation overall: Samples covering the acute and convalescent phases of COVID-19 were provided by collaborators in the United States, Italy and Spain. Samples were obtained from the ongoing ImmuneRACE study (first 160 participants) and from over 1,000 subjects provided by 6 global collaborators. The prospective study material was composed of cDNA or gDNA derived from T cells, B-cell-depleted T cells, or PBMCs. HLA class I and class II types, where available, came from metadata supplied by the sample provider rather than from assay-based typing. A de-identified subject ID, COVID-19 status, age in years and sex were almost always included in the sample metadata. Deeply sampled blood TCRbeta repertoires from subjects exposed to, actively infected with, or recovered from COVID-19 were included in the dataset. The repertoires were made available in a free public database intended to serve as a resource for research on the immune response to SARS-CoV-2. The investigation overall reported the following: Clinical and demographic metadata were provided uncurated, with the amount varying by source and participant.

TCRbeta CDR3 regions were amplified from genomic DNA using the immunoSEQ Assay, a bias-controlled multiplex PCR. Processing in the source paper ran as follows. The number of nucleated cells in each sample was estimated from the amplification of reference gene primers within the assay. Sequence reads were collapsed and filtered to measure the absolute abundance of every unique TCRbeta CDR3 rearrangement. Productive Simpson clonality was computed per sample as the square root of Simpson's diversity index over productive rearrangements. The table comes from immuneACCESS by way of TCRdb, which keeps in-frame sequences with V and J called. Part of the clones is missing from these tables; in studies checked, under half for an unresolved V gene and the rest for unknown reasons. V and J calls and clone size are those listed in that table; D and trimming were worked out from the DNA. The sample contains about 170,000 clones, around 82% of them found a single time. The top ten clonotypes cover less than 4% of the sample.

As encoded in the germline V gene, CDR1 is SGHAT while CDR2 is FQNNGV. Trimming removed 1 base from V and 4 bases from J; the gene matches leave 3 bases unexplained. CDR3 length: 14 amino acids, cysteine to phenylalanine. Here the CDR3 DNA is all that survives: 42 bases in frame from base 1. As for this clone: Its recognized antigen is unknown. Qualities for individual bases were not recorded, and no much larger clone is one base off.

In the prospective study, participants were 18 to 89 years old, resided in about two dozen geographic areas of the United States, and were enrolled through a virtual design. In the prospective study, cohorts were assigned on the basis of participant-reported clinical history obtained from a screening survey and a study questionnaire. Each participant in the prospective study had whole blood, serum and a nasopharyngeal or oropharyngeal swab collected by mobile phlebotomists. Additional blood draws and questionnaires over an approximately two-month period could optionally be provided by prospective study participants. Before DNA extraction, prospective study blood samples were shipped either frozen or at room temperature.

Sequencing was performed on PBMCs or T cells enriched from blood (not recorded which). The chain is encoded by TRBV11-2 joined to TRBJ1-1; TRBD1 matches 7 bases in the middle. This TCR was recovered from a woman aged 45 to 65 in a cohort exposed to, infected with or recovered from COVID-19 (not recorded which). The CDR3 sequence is CASSLATGRTEAFF. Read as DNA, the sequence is TGTGCCAGCAGCTTAGCGACAGGGCGCACTGAAGCTTTCTTT.